One and the same sample provided the 7 T cell receptor beta chains below, sequenced in a study of CD8 T cells in Susac syndrome. Random hexamers primed reverse transcription of about 0.5 to 1 ug RNA. TCRdb independently ran MiXCR on the immunoSEQ multiplex PCR reads; one entry per CDR3 protein. The data show over 350,000 distinct CDR3 sequences, 85% seen once. The sample taken for sequencing was CD8+ T cells from PBMCs. These receptors were obtained from a human donor with multiple sclerosis.

This clonotype was picked up a small number of times. This chain joins TRBV6-1 and TRBJ2-7; D might be TRBD2 (5 bases). CDR1 is MNHNS and CDR2 is SASEGT in the germline V gene. Trimming cost V 7 bases and J 3 bases, with 10 bases left between them. The CDR3 has 12 residues. The DNA for the CDR3 is TGTGCCAGCATCAACGGGGTCTACGAGCAGTACTTC. Translated: CASINGVYEQYF.

DNA of the CDR3: TGTGCCAGCAGCCTGGGGGAGGGGAACAATGAGCAGTTCTTC. This gives the protein CASSLGEGNNEQFF. V and J are TRBV3-1 and TRBJ2-1; the match to TRBD2 covers 7 bases. This CDR3 contains 14 residues. Trimming cost V 4 bases and J 5 bases; bases outside gene matches: 5. Germline assignment: CDR1 LGHDT and CDR2 YNNKEL (reference sequence).

This rearrangement joins TRBV28 to TRBJ2-7; D is possibly TRBD2 (6 bases). V shed 5 bases and J shed 5 bases, with 19 bases lying between them. Germline CDR1 and CDR2: MDHEN and SYDVKM. This CDR3 spans 15 amino acids. The CDR3 spells CASSLTSFGGNEQYF. CDR3 bases: TGTGCCAGCAGTCTCACTAGCTTTGGGGGAAACGAGCAGTACTTC.

The chain links TRBV2 to TRBJ2-7, with TRBD1 identical over 7 bases. CDR3 length equals 14 residues. From germline, CDR1 is SNHLY and CDR2 FYNNEI. Trimming at V came to 8 bases and at J to 2 bases, leaving 9 bases not matched to a gene. CDR3 residues: CASLTWTGTYEQYF. The CDR3 nucleotides read TGTGCCAGCTTGACCTGGACAGGAACCTACGAGCAGTACTTC.

This clonotype occurred a few times. The chain uses TRBV6-2 or TRBV6-3 and TRBJ2-5; possible D gene TRBD1, 6 bases. The CDR3 covers 15 residues. The germline V and J ends were trimmed by 0 bases and 4 bases, with 12 bases remaining between them. CDR1 is MNHEY, CDR2 SVGEGT, per germline. CDR3 in amino acids: CASSYSSGTRETQYF. The DNA of the CDR3 is TGTGCCAGCAGTTACTCGAGTGGGACAAGAGAGACCCAGTACTTC.

The chain is built from TRBV7-2 and TRBJ2-1; D unresolved. V was cut by 3 bases and J by 8 bases, with 8 bases left in between. The CDR3 consists of 12 residues. Germline CDR1 and CDR2: SGHTA and FQGNSA. CDR3 sequence reads: CASSLTFYEQFF. Here the CDR3 DNA reads TGTGCCAGCAGCTTGACATTCTATGAGCAGTTCTTC.

This sequence joins TRBV6-1 and TRBJ1-2; D gene ambiguous. The CDR3 totals 13 residues. V lost 10 bases and J lost 4, with 16 bases in between. Germline assignment: CDR1 MNHNS and CDR2 SASEGT. CDR3 protein: CAISRVRLYGYTF. The CDR3 DNA reads as TGTGCCATCAGCCGGGTGAGACTCTATGGCTACACCTTC.